Presented here are 9 T cell receptor beta chains from one specimen sequenced in a study of blood T cell repertoires in COVID-19. Measured with immunoSEQ multiplex PCR; TCRdb has only the in-frame clones, and not every one. The table records about 260,000 clones, approximately 82% of them present only once. Source material: peripheral blood. Receptors originate from a woman older than 75 with acute or convalescent COVID-19.

This sequence joins TRBV2 and TRBJ2-3; D is perhaps TRBD2 (6 bases). This CDR3 has 15 residues. V was clipped by 6 bases and J by 3 bases, with 16 bases between them. Germline V gene data show CDR1 as SNHLY and CDR2 as FYNNEI. The CDR3 DNA reads as TGTGCCAGCAGGATAGGACTAATATTGACAGATACGCAGTATTTT. It yields the protein CASRIGLILTDTQYF.

This clone occurred once. V is TRBV4-2 and J is TRBJ1-2; D ambiguous. This CDR3 has 15 residues. V was trimmed by 0 bases and J by 2 bases, leaving 10 bases between them. Germline V gene data show CDR1 as LGHNA and CDR2 as YNFKEQ. CDR3 nucleotide sequence: TGTGCCAGCAGCCAAGATCAGGCACTGAACTATGGCTACACCTTC. As protein: CASSQDQALNYGYTF.

The sample holds one count of this clone. This chain links TRBV9 with TRBJ2-3; 11 bases agree with TRBD2. This CDR3 contains 17 residues. Germline CDR1 reads SGDLS; CDR2 reads YYNGEE. V lost 4 bases, J lost 2 bases, and 9 bases stayed unmatched. The chain's CDR3 is CASSPGLAGGPTDTQYF. CDR3 in DNA: TGTGCCAGCAGCCCTGGTCTAGCGGGGGGCCCCACAGATACGCAGTATTTT.

This clone was seen more than once but under ten times. CDR3 sequence reads: CASSSLGSPGTEAFF. The CDR3 bases are TGCGCCAGCAGCTCCCTCGGGTCCCCGGGGACTGAAGCTTTCTTT. This chain uses TRBV5-1 with TRBJ1-1, with unresolved D. The CDR3 loop spans 15 amino acids. Germline-derived CDR1 and CDR2 are SGHRS and YFSETQ. The V gene lost 3 bases and the J gene lost 5 bases, with 17 bases spanning the gap.

This clone was seen only once. V usage is TRBV7-9 and J usage is TRBJ2-2, with a tentative D call TRBD2 (5 bases). CDR1 is SEHNR and CDR2 is FQNEAQ in the germline V gene (reference sequence). The CDR3 consists of 15 residues. V lost 0 bases and J lost 4, with 9 bases in between. The CDR3 bases are TGTGCCAGCAGCTTAGCCGGGGAAGCCACCGGGGAGCTGTTTTTT. Its protein product is CASSLAGEATGELFF.

J is TRBJ2-7 and V is TRBV21-1; the table assigns TRBD1, which was not confirmed against the DNA. TRBV21-1 is annotated as a pseudogene. The CDR3 extends over 22 amino acids. CDR3: CASSKGGSRGRDFQREAYEQYF. CDR3 in DNA: TGTGCCAGCAGCAAAGGGGGTTCTAGGGGGCGTGATTTTCAGCGCGAGGCCTACGAGCAGTACTTC.

The gene calls are TRBV7-9 and TRBJ2-3; tentative D call: TRBD2 (6 bases). The CDR3 runs 13 residues. Trimming took 5 bases from V and 2 from J, leaving 8 bases between them. The germline V gene encodes CDR1 SEHNR and CDR2 FQNEAQ (reference sequence). The CDR3 nucleotides are TGTGCCAGCAGCACGCGGGACACAGATACGCAGTATTTT. Its protein product is CASSTRDTDTQYF.

V is TRBV19 and J is TRBJ1-5; D not resolved. Per germline, CDR1 LNHDA and CDR2 SQIVND (reference sequence). This CDR3 contains 16 residues. Deletions cut 5 bases from V and 5 bases from J, with 19 bases between. CDR3 sequence: CASSQSVGQLYQPQHF. As DNA, the CDR3 is TGTGCCAGTAGTCAAAGCGTGGGTCAATTGTATCAGCCCCAGCATTTT.

J is TRBJ2-1 and V is TRBV5-4; the match to TRBD2 covers 13 bases. This CDR3 region has 18 residues. Per germline, CDR1 SGHNT and CDR2 YYREEE (reference sequence). V shed 4 bases and J 0 bases; nucleotides not matched to a gene: 7. DNA for the CDR3: TGTGCCAGCAGCCTTGGGACTAGCGGGACGAGCTCCTACAATGAGCAGTTCTTC. This sequence encodes CASSLGTSGTSSYNEQFF.